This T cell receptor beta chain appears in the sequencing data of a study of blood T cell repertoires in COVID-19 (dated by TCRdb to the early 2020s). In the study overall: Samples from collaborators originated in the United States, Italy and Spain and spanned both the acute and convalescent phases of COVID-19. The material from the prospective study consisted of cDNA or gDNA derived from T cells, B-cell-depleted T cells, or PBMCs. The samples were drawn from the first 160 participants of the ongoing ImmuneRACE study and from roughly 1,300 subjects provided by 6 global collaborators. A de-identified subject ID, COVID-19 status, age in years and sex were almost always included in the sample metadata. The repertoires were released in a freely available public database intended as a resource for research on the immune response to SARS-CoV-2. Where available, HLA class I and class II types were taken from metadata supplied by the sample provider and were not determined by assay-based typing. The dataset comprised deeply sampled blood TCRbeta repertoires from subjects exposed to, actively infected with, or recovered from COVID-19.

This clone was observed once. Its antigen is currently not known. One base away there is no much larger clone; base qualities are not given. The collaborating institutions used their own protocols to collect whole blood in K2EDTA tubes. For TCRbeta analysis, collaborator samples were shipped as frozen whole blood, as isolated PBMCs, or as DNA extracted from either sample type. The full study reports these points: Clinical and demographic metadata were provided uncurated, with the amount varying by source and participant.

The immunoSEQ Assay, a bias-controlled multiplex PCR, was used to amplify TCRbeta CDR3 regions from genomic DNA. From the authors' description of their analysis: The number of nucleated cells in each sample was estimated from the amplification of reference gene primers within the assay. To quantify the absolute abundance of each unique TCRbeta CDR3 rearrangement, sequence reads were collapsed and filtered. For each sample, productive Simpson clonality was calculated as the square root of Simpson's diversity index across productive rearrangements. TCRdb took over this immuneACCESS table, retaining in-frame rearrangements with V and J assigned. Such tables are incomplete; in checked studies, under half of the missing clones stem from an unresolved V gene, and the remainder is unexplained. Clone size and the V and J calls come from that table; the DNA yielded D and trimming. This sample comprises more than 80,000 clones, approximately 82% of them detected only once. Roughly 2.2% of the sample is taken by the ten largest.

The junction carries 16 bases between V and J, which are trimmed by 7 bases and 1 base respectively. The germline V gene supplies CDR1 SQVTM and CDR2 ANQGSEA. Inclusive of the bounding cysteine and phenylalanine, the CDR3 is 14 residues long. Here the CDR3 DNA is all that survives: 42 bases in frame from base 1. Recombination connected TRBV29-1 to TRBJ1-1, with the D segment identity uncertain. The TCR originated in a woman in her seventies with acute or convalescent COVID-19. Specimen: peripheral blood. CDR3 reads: CSAQRGLTNTEAFF. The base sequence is TGCAGCGCCCAAAGAGGGTTGACGAACACTGAAGCTTTCTTT.